This T cell receptor beta chain comes out of a study of T cell responses to AZD1222 COVID-19 vaccine. Study observations and caveats: The study reported that nearly half of spike-specific TCRs target unmutated variant regions.

Some clones are missing from TCRdb's copy, which holds only in-frame ones; the method was immunoSEQ multiplex PCR. In the table there are around 86,000 clones, roughly 90% of which are singletons. Per the germline V gene, CDR1 is SGHTA and CDR2 is FQGNSA. The CDR3 spans 14 residues. Trimming took 3 bases from V and 6 from J; bases not matched to a gene: 6. In regard to this clone: What it recognizes is unknown.

The receptor's source is an adult in good health. The source material was peripheral blood, sampled on day 0 of AZD1222 vaccination. V and J are TRBV7-2 and TRBJ2-7; 9 bases fit TRBD1. The CDR3: CASSLGQGPREQYF. The DNA for the CDR3 is TGTGCCAGCAGCTTGGGACAGGGCCCCCGCGAGCAGTACTTC. Looking up the rest from reference TRBV7-2 and TRBJ2-7 gives the full variable domain: GAGVSQSPSNKVTEKGKDVELRCDPISGHTALYWYRQSLGQGLEFLIYFQGNSAPDKSGLPSDRFSAERTGGSVSTLTIQRTQQEDSAVYLCASSLGQGPREQYFGPGTRLTVT.